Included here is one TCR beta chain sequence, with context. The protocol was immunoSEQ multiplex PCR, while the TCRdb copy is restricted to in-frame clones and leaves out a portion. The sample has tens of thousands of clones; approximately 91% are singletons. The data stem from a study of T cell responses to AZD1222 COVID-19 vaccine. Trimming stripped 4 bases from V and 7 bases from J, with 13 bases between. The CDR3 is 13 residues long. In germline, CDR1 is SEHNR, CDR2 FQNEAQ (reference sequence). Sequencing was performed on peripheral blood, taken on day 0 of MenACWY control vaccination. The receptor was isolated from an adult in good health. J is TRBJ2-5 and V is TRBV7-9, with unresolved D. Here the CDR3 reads CASSSDSDGTQYF. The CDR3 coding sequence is TGTGCCAGCAGCTCCGACTCCGACGGGACCCAGTACTTC.